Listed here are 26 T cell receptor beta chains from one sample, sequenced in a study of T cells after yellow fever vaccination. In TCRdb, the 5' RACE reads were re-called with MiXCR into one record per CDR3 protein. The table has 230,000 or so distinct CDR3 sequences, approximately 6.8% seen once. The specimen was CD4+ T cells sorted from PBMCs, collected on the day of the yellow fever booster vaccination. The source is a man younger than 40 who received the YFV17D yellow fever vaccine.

This CDR3 reads CASSGREYNEQFF. The CDR3 DNA reads as TGTGCCAGCAGCGGGAGAGAGTACAATGAGCAGTTCTTC. The chain combines TRBV7-2 with TRBJ2-1, with D possibly matching TRBD2 (5 bases). The ends were cut back, 5 bases at V and 4 bases at J, with 9 bases in the middle. The CDR3 extends over 13 amino acids. CDR1 and CDR2 from the germline V gene are SGHTA and FQGNSA.

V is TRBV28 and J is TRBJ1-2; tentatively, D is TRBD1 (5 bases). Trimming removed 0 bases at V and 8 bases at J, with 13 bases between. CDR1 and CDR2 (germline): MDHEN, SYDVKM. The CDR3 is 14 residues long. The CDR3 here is CASSLWVRASGYTF. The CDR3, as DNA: TGTGCCAGCAGTTTATGGGTCAGGGCCTCCGGCTACACCTTC.

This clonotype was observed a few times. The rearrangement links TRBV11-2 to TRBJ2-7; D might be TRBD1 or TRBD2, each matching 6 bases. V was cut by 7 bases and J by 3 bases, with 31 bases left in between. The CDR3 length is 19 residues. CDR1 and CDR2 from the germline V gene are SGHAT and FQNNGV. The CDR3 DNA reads TGTGCCAGCACTGGGGGGACATGGCTACCGCTGACCAGTGTCTACGAGCAGTACTTC. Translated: CASTGGTWLPLTSVYEQYF.

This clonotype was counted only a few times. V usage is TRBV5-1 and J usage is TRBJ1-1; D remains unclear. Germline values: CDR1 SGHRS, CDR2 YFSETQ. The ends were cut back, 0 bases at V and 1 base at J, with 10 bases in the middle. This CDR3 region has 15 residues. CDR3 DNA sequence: TGCGCCAGCAGCTTGGGGGCGTCGGGGAACACTGAAGCTTTCTTT. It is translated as CASSLGASGNTEAFF.

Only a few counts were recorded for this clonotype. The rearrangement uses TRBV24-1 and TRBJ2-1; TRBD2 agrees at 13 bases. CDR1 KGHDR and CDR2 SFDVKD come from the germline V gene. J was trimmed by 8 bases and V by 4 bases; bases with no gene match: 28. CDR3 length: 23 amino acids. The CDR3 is CATSDPTSGRAGNVLSTRHEQFF. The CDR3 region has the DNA TGTGCCACCAGTGACCCAACTAGCGGGAGGGCCGGTAACGTCCTGTCCACGAGGCATGAGCAGTTCTTC.

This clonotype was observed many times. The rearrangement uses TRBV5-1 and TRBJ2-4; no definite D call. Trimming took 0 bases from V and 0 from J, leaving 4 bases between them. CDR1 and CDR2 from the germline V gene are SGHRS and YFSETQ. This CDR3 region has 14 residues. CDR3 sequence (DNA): TGCGCCAGCAGCTTGGGAGAAGCCAAAAACATTCAGTACTTC. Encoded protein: CASSLGEAKNIQYF.

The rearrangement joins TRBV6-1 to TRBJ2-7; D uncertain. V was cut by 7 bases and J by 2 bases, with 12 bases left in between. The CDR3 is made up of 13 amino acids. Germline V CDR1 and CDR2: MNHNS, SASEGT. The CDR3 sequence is CASTPSQTYEQYF. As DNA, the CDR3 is TGTGCCAGCACCCCTAGTCAGACCTACGAGCAGTACTTC.

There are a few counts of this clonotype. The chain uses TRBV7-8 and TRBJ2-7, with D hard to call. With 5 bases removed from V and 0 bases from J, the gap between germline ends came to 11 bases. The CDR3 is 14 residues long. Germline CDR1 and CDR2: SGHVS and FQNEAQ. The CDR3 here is CASSPDTYSYEQYF. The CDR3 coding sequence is TGTGCCAGCAGCCCCGACACCTACTCCTACGAGCAGTACTTC.

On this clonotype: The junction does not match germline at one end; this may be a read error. CDR3 loop: CASSAGATLKTEAFF. The CDR3 DNA reads as TGCGCCAGCAGTGCGGGGGCTACCTTGAAGACTGAAGCTTTCTTT. The rearrangement joins TRBV4-3 to TRBJ1-1; tentative D call: TRBD1 (6 bases). CDR3 size: 15 residues. Germline V gives CDR1 LGHNA, CDR2 YSLEER.

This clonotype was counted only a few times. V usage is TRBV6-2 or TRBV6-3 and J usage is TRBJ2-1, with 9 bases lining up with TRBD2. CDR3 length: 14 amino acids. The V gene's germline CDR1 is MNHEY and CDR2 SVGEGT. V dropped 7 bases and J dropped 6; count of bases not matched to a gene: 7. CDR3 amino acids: CASKKGLAGNEQFF. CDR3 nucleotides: TGTGCCAGCAAAAAGGGACTAGCCGGCAATGAGCAGTTCTTC.

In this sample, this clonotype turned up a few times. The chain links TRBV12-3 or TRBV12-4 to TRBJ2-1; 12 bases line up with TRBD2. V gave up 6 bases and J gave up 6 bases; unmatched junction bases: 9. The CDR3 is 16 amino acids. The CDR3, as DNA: TGTGCCAGCAGCATACTAGCGGGAGGAGGGCGCAATGAGCAGTTCTTC. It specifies CASSILAGGGRNEQFF.

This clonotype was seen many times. Here the CDR3 reads CSATGTSGPNEQFF. The CDR3 DNA reads as TGCAGTGCTACCGGGACTAGCGGTCCCAATGAGCAGTTCTTC. The chain has TRBV20-1 and TRBJ2-1; 11 bases are a match to TRBD2. The CDR3 is 14 amino acids. The V gene end was trimmed by 4 bases and the J gene end by 6 bases; junction bases not matched to a gene: 5. Germline V gives CDR1 DFQATT, CDR2 SNEGSKA (reference sequence).

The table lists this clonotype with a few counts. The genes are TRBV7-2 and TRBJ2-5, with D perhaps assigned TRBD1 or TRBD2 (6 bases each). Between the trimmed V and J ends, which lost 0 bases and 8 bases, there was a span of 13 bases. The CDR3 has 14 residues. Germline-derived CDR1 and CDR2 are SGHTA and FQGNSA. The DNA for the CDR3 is TGTGCCAGCAGCTTAGCGAAGGGGGGCGATACCCAGTACTTC. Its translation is CASSLAKGGDTQYF.

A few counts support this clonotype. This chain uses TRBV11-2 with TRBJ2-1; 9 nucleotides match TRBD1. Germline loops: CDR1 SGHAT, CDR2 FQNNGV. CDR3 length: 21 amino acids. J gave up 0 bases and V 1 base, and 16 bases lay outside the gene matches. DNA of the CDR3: TGTGCCAGCAGCTTAGGGACAGGGGTGGCGGGAGTAATAGACTCCTACAATGAGCAGTTCTTC. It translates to CASSLGTGVAGVIDSYNEQFF.

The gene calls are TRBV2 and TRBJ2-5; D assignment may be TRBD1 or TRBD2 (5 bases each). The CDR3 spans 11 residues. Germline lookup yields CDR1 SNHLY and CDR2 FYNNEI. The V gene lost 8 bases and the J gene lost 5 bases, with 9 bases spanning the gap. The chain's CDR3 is CASLGAETQYF. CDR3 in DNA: TGTGCCAGCCTCGGGGCGGAGACCCAGTACTTC.

This CDR3 is CSVEVRGTVYGYTF. The CDR3 coding sequence is TGCAGCGTTGAAGTTCGGGGGACAGTCTATGGCTACACCTTC. The V gene is TRBV29-1, the J gene TRBJ1-2; 7 bases are a match to TRBD1. V was pared by 1 base and J by 4 bases, with 6 bases of the junction left unmatched. Germline assignment: CDR1 SQVTM and CDR2 ANQGSEA. There are 14 residues in the CDR3. Together with reference TRBV29-1 and TRBJ1-2, the CDR3 gives the full variable domain: SAVISQKPSRDICQRGTSLTIQCQVDSQVTMMFWYRQQPGQSLTLIATANQGSEATYESGFVIDKFPISRPNLTFSTLTVSNMSPEDSSIYLCSVEVRGTVYGYTFGSGTRLTVV.

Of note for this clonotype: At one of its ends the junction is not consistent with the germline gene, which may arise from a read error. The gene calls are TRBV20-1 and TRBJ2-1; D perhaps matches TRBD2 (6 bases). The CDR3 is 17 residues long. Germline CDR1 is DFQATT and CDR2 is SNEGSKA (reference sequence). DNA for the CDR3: TGCTGTGCTAGAGGCGCTCCGGAGGGAAGGACGTACAATGAGCAGTTCTTC. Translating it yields CCARGAPEGRTYNEQFF.

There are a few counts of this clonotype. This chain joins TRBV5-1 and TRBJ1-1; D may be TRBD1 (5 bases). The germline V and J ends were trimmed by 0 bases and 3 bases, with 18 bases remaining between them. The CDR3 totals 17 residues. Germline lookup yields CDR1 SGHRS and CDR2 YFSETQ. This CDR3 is CASSLAGTGLWDTEAFF. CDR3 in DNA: TGCGCCAGCAGCTTGGCCGGGACTGGCTTATGGGACACTGAAGCTTTCTTT.

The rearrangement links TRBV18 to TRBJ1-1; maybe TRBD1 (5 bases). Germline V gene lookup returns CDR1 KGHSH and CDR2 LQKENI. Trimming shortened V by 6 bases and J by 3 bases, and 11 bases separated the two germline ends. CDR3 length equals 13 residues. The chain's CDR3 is CASSQSGYTEAFF. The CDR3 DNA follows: TGTGCCAGCTCGCAATCAGGGTACACTGAAGCTTTCTTT.

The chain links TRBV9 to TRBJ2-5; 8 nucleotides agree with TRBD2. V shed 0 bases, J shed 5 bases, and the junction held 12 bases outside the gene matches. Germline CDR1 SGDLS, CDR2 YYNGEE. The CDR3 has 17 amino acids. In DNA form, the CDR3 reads TGTGCCAGCAGCGTAGGATCGGGAGGGCCGATTTTGGAGACCCAGTACTTC. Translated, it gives CASSVGSGGPILETQYF.

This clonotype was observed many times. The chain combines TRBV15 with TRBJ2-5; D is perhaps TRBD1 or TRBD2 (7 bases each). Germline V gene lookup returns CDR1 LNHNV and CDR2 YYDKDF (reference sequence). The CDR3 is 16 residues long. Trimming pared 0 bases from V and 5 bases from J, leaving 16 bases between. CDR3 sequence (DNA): TGTGCCACCAGCAGAGATCTCTGGCAGGGGGGGGAGACCCAGTACTTC. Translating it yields CATSRDLWQGGETQYF.

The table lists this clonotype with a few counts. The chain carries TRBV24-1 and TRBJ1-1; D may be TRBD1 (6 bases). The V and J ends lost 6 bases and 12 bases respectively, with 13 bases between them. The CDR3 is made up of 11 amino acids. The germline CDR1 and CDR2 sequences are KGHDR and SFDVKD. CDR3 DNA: TGTGCCACCAGTCAACAGGGTAAGACTTTCTTT. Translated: CATSQQGKTFF.

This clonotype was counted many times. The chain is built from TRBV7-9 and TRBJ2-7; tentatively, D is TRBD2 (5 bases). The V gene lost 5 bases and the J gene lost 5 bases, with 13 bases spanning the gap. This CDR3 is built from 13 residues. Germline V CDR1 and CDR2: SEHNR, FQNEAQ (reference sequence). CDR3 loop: CASSEGLFDEQYF. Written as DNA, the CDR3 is TGTGCCAGCAGCGAGGGTTTATTCGACGAGCAGTACTTC.

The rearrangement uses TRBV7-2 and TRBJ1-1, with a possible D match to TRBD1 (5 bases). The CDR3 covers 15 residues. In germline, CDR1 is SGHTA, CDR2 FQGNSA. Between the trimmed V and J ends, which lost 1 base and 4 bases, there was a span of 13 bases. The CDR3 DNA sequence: TGTGCCAGCAGCTTAGACCCAGGGTGGGGCACTGAAGCTTTCTTT. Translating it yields CASSLDPGWGTEAFF.

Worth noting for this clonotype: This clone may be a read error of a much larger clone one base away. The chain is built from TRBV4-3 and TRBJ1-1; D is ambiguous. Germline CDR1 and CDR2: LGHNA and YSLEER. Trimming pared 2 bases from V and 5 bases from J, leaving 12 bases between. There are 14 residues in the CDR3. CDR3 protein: CASSQLHGLTEAFF. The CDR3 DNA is TGCGCCAGCAGCCAACTTCACGGGTTAACTGAAGCTTTCTTT.

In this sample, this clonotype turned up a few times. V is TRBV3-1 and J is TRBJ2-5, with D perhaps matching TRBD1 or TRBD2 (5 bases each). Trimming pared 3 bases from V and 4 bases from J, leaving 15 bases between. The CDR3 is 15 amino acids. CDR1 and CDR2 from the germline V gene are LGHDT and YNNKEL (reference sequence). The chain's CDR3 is CASSHLGGSRETQYF. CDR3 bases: TGTGCCAGCAGCCACCTTGGGGGTTCTAGAGAGACCCAGTACTTC.